This T cell receptor beta chain was observed in a study of blood T cell repertoires in COVID-19. Overall study context: The cDNA or gDNA used as material had been derived from T cells, B-cell-depleted T cells, or PBMCs.

In the original workflow: Amplified reference gene primers provided the basis for estimating nucleated cell counts. TCRdb's copy holds only in-frame clones and misses some; the assay was immunoSEQ multiplex PCR. The V and J calls and clone size come from that table; D and trimming were worked out from the DNA. The repertoire holds some 200,000 clones, with 87% as singletons. V was pared by 5 bases and J by 1 base, with 15 bases between. The CDR3 sequence is 15 residues long. The germline CDR1 and CDR2 sequences are SGHRS and YFSETQ. This clone was seen once. V and J are TRBV5-1 and TRBJ2-5, with D possibly being TRBD1 (5 bases). The clonotype originates from a man aged 55 to 70 with active or convalescent COVID-19. Input material: peripheral blood. CDR3 sequence: CASSLIGASQETQYF. For the CDR3, the DNA is TGCGCCAGCAGTTTGATTGGGGCCAGCCAAGAGACCCAGTACTTC.